The 25 T cell receptor beta chains given below trace back to one sample, sequenced in a study of T-cell memory formation after mild COVID-19. TCRdb reprocessed the 5' RACE reads via MiXCR and lists one record per CDR3 protein. The sample includes approximately 180,000 distinct CDR3 sequences, roughly 16% of them seen just once. Input material: PBMCs or a T cell subset sorted from them (not recorded which). All receptors come from an adult woman who had mild COVID-19 (a few samples of this study predate the infection). Cell type and time point are not known.

The rearrangement joins TRBV9 to TRBJ2-3, with 9 bases aligning to TRBD2. The CDR3 has 17 residues. Germline CDR1 and CDR2: SGDLS and YYNGEE. V lost 0 bases and J lost 5; bases outside the gene matches: 10. CDR3 nucleotide sequence: TGTGCCAGCAGCGTAGATGGGCGGGAGGGCCATGGAGATACGCAGTATTTT. Encoded protein: CASSVDGREGHGDTQYF.

This clonotype was seen only a few times. The chain couples TRBV11-2 to TRBJ1-3; D possibly corresponds to TRBD1 (5 bases). The CDR3 extends over 16 amino acids. Germline CDR1 and CDR2: SGHAT and FQNNGV. Trimming left V 5 bases short and J 0 bases short, with 14 bases between. CDR3 sequence reads: CASSADRAFSGNTIYF. The CDR3 DNA sequence: TGTGCCAGCAGCGCCGACAGAGCCTTCTCTGGAAACACCATATATTTT.

This clonotype was recorded a few times. The V call is TRBV4-3, the J call TRBJ2-2; D is unclear. In germline, CDR1 is LGHNA, CDR2 YSLEER. The CDR3 is 14 amino acids. V was shortened by 0 bases and J by 2 bases, with 4 bases between the two germline ends. The CDR3 sequence is CASSQEGNTGELFF. The CDR3 region has the DNA TGCGCCAGCAGCCAAGAGGGTAACACCGGGGAGCTGTTTTTT.

This clonotype occurred a few times. The J gene is TRBJ1-4, the V gene TRBV2; no clear D. Germline values: CDR1 SNHLY, CDR2 FYNNEI. The CDR3 extends over 15 amino acids. Trimming shortened V by 6 bases and J by 5 bases, and 16 bases separated the two germline ends. CDR3 DNA sequence: TGTGCCAGCAGGGGGATGGTGACACCAAATGAAAAACTGTTTTTT. Amino acids: CASRGMVTPNEKLFF.

This rearrangement joins TRBV6-5 to TRBJ2-7; TRBD1 matches at 10 bases. The V gene's germline CDR1 is MNHEY and CDR2 SVGAGI. This CDR3 comprises 13 residues. V shed 6 bases and J 5 bases; nucleotides not matched to a gene: 4. CDR3 in amino acids: CASSRDRGNEQYF. The CDR3 bases are TGTGCCAGCAGCCGGGACAGGGGAAACGAGCAGTACTTC.

The chain uses TRBV12-5 and TRBJ1-1; 7 nucleotides match TRBD1. This CDR3 is built from 14 residues. The germline V gene has CDR1 LGHNT and CDR2 FRNRAP. V gave up 5 bases and J gave up 4 bases; unmatched junction bases: 7. CDR3 coding DNA: TGTGCTAGTGGTCTCCCCGGACAGGTCACTGAAGCTTTCTTT. Residues: CASGLPGQVTEAFF.

The chain is built from TRBV5-1 and TRBJ1-1; D uncertain. The CDR3 is 14 residues long. CDR1 is SGHRS, CDR2 YFSETQ, per germline. The V end lost 0 bases, the J end lost 4 bases, and 10 bases lay between the germline ends. The CDR3, as DNA: TGCGCCAGCAGCTTGGTCGGAGGGAGCACTGAAGCTTTCTTT. Translating it yields CASSLVGGSTEAFF.

This chain joins TRBV11-2 and TRBJ2-7; perhaps TRBD2 as D (6 bases). Trimming took 6 bases from V and 0 from J, leaving 18 bases between them. The CDR3 runs to 16 residues. CDR1 and CDR2 from the germline V gene are SGHAT and FQNNGV. The chain's CDR3 is CASRVGGALSSYEQYF. CDR3 bases: TGTGCCAGCAGGGTCGGAGGGGCCTTGAGCTCCTACGAGCAGTACTTC.

This clonotype was seen a few times. The V and J genes are TRBV5-8 and TRBJ2-3; possibly TRBD1 for D (6 bases). Germline CDR1 reads SGHTS; CDR2 reads YDEGEE. This CDR3 has 15 amino acids. The V end lost 4 bases, the J end lost 1 base, and 13 bases lay between the germline ends. The CDR3 protein is CASSLAGVRTDTQYF. The CDR3 coding sequence is TGTGCCAGCAGCCTTGCAGGGGTTCGCACAGATACGCAGTATTTT.

This clonotype showed up just a few times. The CDR3 here is CASSLRAGGNEQFF. DNA of the CDR3: TGTGCCAGCAGCTTAAGGGCAGGAGGAAATGAGCAGTTCTTC. The chain is built from TRBV7-2 and TRBJ2-1; D possibly corresponds to TRBD2 (5 bases). V lost 2 bases and J lost 7, with 12 bases in between. CDR1 is SGHTA and CDR2 is FQGNSA in the germline V gene. The CDR3 extends over 14 amino acids.

The rearrangement links TRBV12-3 or TRBV12-4 to TRBJ2-7, with TRBD2 as a possible D gene (5 bases). V was trimmed by 1 base and J by 3 bases, leaving 10 bases between them. This CDR3 is 14 amino acids long. The CDR3: CASSLGGGFYEQYF. Written as DNA, the CDR3 is TGTGCCAGCAGTTTAGGTGGAGGCTTCTACGAGCAGTACTTC.

This chain connects TRBV2 to TRBJ1-5, with D unresolved. The CDR3 extends over 14 amino acids. Between the trimmed V and J ends, which lost 6 bases and 2 bases, there was a span of 11 bases. Looked up from germline, CDR1 is SNHLY and CDR2 is FYNNEI. CDR3 region: CASSGNSRNQPQHF. The CDR3 bases are TGTGCCAGCAGCGGAAACAGCCGCAATCAGCCCCAGCATTTT.

This chain joins TRBV6-5 and TRBJ1-5, with D unclear. Trimming left V 0 bases short and J 4 bases short, with 10 bases between. The CDR3 runs 15 residues. Germline V lookup: CDR1 MNHEY, CDR2 SVGAGI. CDR3 bases: TGTGCCAGCAGTTACTCGATTCTTGGGAATCAGCCCCAGCATTTT. This translates into CASSYSILGNQPQHF.

The rearrangement uses TRBV3-1 and TRBJ2-2; 12 bases align to TRBD2. The CDR3 sequence is 18 residues long. CDR1 is LGHDT, CDR2 YNNKEL, per germline (reference sequence). J gave up 1 base and V 4 bases, and 7 bases lay outside the gene matches. The CDR3 nucleotides are TGTGCCAGCAGCCGCATCCTGACTAGCGGGGGGAACACCGGGGAGCTGTTTTTT. This gives the protein CASSRILTSGGNTGELFF.

The chain employs TRBV5-1 and TRBJ2-1; TRBD1 matches 9 bases. Looked up from germline, CDR1 is SGHRS and CDR2 is YFSETQ. CDR3 length equals 15 residues. The V segment lost 1 base and the J segment 7 bases; nucleotides outside the gene matches: 6. CDR3 loop: CASSLTGQGINEQFF. CDR3 nucleotide sequence: TGCGCCAGCAGCTTGACGGGACAGGGAATAAATGAGCAGTTCTTC.

This clonotype was found many times. V usage is TRBV7-2 and J usage is TRBJ2-2, with 11 bases that match TRBD2. The CDR3 consists of 16 residues. Trimming at V came to 3 bases and at J to 4 bases, leaving 4 bases not matched to a gene. Germline loops: CDR1 SGHTA, CDR2 FQGNSA. The CDR3 DNA sequence: TGTGCCAGCAGCTTTAGCGGGGGGGCTATCACCGGGGAGCTGTTTTTT. Protein sequence: CASSFSGGAITGELFF. The full variable domain, with the rest looked up from reference TRBV7-2 and TRBJ2-2, is GAGVSQSPSNKVTEKGKDVELRCDPISGHTALYWYRQSLGQGLEFLIYFQGNSAPDKSGLPSDRFSAERTGGSVSTLTIQRTQQEDSAVYLCASSFSGGAITGELFFGEGSRLTVL.

This clonotype was observed many times. The rearrangement links TRBV5-1 to TRBJ2-1; 9 bases fit TRBD2. Germline V gene lookup returns CDR1 SGHRS and CDR2 YFSETQ. The trim removed 0 bases at V and 5 bases at J, leaving 6 bases unmatched. The CDR3 consists of 16 residues. The CDR3 sequence is CASSLAAGGNDNEQFF. Written as DNA, the CDR3 is TGCGCCAGCAGCTTGGCGGCGGGAGGGAACGACAATGAGCAGTTCTTC.

J is TRBJ2-6 and V is TRBV11-2; tentatively, D is TRBD2 (6 bases). CDR3 length equals 15 residues. CDR1 and CDR2 from the germline V gene are SGHAT and FQNNGV. Trimming removed 5 bases from V and 4 bases from J, with 12 bases in between. The CDR3 nucleotides read TGTGCCAGCAGCGCCGCGGGGCGGGGGGCCAACGTCCTGACTTTC. This sequence encodes CASSAAGRGANVLTF.

This clonotype was detected only a few times. The chain carries TRBV14 and TRBJ1-1; 7 bases line up with TRBD1. CDR1 and CDR2 (germline): SGHDN, FVKESK. The V and J ends lost 4 bases and 1 base, in that order; junction bases with no gene match: 15. The CDR3 covers 18 residues. The CDR3 nucleotides read TGTGCCAGCAGCCGCGACAGGGAGCCCTTTTCTTCGAACACTGAAGCTTTCTTT. Amino acids: CASSRDREPFSSNTEAFF.

This clonotype was seen only a few times. The J gene is TRBJ2-2, the V gene TRBV3-1, with 9 bases that match TRBD1. The germline gives CDR1 LGHDT, CDR2 YNNKEL (reference sequence). J lost 3 bases, V lost 4 bases, and 6 bases had no gene match. This CDR3 contains 16 residues. The CDR3 DNA reads TGTGCCAGCAGCCCAACAGGGGGCAGAGACACCGGGGAGCTGTTTTTT. It codes for CASSPTGGRDTGELFF.

In this sample, this clonotype turned up a few times. CDR3 bases: TGCGCCAGCAGCTTGGGGGACAGGGATGAATCACCCCTCCACTTT. Translated: CASSLGDRDESPLHF. V gene TRBV5-1 combines with J gene TRBJ1-6; 9 nucleotides line up with TRBD1. Looked up from germline, CDR1 is SGHRS and CDR2 is YFSETQ. CDR3 size: 15 residues. The V and J ends lost 0 bases and 10 bases, in that order; junction bases with no gene match: 5. Full variable domain (missing parts from reference TRBV5-1 and TRBJ1-6): KAGVTQTPRYLIKTRGQQVTLSCSPISGHRSVSWYQQTPGQGLQFLFEYFSETQRNKGNFPGRFSGRQFSNSRSEMNVSTLELGDSALYLCASSLGDRDESPLHFGNGTRLTVT.

This clonotype was seen a handful of times. The chain recombines TRBV12-3 or TRBV12-4 with TRBJ2-3; 7 bases map to TRBD1. This CDR3 region has 15 residues. V shed 3 bases, J shed 2 bases, and the junction held 5 bases outside the gene matches. This CDR3 reads CASSLRQGFTDTQYF. In nucleotides, the CDR3 is TGTGCCAGCAGTTTGAGACAGGGCTTCACAGATACGCAGTATTTT.

The rearrangement uses TRBV29-1 and TRBJ1-1; a possible D gene is TRBD1 (6 bases). V lost 4 bases to trimming and J lost 6 bases, with 12 bases between them. The CDR3 is 12 residues long. From germline, CDR1 is SQVTM and CDR2 ANQGSEA. CDR3 amino acids: CSVGRTASEAFF. In nucleotides, the CDR3 is TGCAGCGTTGGCAGGACAGCCTCTGAAGCTTTCTTT.

This clonotype was counted a few times. This rearrangement joins TRBV21-1 to TRBJ2-7; the table's TRBD2 call for D was not verified on the DNA. TRBV21-1 is flagged as a pseudogene. The CDR3 covers 14 residues. CDR3: CASSKEVPSYEQYF. The CDR3 DNA reads TGTGCCAGCAGCAAAGAAGTCCCATCCTACGAGCAGTACTTC.

V gene TRBV6-5 combines with J gene TRBJ2-7; 10 bases align to TRBD1. Germline V gene data show CDR1 as MNHEY and CDR2 as SVGAGI. J gave up 3 bases and V 2 bases, and 4 bases lay outside the gene matches. The CDR3 has 15 amino acids. CDR3 loop: CASSYEGQGNYEQYF. In nucleotides, the CDR3 is TGTGCCAGCAGTTACGAGGGACAGGGGAACTACGAGCAGTACTTC.